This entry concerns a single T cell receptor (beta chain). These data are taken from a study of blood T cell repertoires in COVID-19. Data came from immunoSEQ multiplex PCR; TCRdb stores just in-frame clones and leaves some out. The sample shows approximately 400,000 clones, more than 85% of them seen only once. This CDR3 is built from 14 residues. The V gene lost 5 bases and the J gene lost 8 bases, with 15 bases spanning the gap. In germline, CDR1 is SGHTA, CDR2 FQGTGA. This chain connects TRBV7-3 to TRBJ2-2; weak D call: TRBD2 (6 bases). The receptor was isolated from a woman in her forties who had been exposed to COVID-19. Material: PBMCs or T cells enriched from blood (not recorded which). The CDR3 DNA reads TGTGCCAGCAGCGCCGGGACTTCAAGGGGGGAGCTGTTTTTT. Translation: CASSAGTSRGELFF.